This is a list of T cell receptor beta chains from one sample in a study of T cell responses to AZD1222 COVID-19 vaccine. Sequencing used immunoSEQ multiplex PCR; TCRdb keeps in-frame clones, though not all of them. Here the sample spans around 80,000 clones, approximately 83% being singletons. This material consisted of peripheral blood, taken 28 days after the second AZD1222 dose. These receptors were collected from an adult who received the AZD1222 COVID-19 vaccine. Both conserved end residues are part of each CDR3. The D gene is left open where the match is weak. Clone size is stated in some rows and not others, as once, few, many or a class when expanded.

clone size: NA
V gene: TRBV15
D gene: NA
CDR3 length: 14
J gene: TRBJ1-1
CDR3 protein: CATSGVHRDSEAFF
CDR3 DNA: TGTGCCACCAGCGGAGTTCACAGGGACTCTGAAGCTTTCTTT

clone size: NA
V gene: TRBV18
D gene: TRBD2
CDR3 length: 13
J gene: TRBJ2-1
CDR3 protein: CASSRGGNNEQFF
CDR3 DNA: TGTGCCAGCTCTCGGGGAGGGAACAATGAGCAGTTCTTC

clone size: NA
V gene: TRBV6-1
D gene: NA
CDR3 length: 11
J gene: TRBJ1-2
CDR3 protein: CASSELFGYTF
CDR3 DNA: TGTGCCAGCAGTGAATTGTTTGGCTACACCTTC

clone size: NA
V gene: TRBV19
D gene: TRBD1
CDR3 length: 13
J gene: TRBJ1-5
CDR3 protein: CASNRQGGQPQHF
CDR3 DNA: TGTGCCAGTAACCGACAGGGGGGTCAGCCCCAGCATTTT

clone size: NA
V gene: TRBV28
D gene: TRBD1
CDR3 length: 13
J gene: TRBJ1-3
CDR3 protein: CASSSDRRNTIYF
CDR3 DNA: TGTGCCAGCAGTTCGGACAGGAGAAACACCATATATTTT

clone size: NA
V gene: TRBV4-1
D gene: TRBD1
CDR3 length: 15
J gene: TRBJ1-5
CDR3 protein: CASSLATGVNQPQHF
CDR3 DNA: TGCGCCAGCAGCCTAGCGACAGGGGTAAATCAGCCCCAGCATTTT

clone size: NA
V gene: TRBV4-1
D gene: TRBD1
CDR3 length: 16
J gene: TRBJ1-6
CDR3 protein: CASSQPSGQKNSPLHF
CDR3 DNA: TGCGCCAGCAGCCAACCGTCGGGACAGAAGAATTCACCCCTCCACTTT

clone size: NA
V gene: TRBV28
D gene: NA
CDR3 length: 16
J gene: TRBJ1-1
CDR3 protein: CASSSLGWTENTEAFF
CDR3 DNA: TGTGCCAGCAGTTCCCTAGGGTGGACAGAAAACACTGAAGCTTTCTTT

clone size: NA
V gene: TRBV19
D gene: NA
CDR3 length: 15
J gene: TRBJ2-7
CDR3 protein: CASSIGWSNSYEQYF
CDR3 DNA: TGTGCCAGTAGTATAGGATGGTCAAACTCCTACGAGCAGTACTTC

clone size: NA
V gene: TRBV6-5
D gene: TRBD1
CDR3 length: 15
J gene: TRBJ1-4
CDR3 protein: CASSSQGAPNEKLFF
CDR3 DNA: TGTGCCAGCAGTTCCCAGGGGGCCCCCAATGAAAAACTGTTTTTT

clone size: NA
V gene: TRBV7-2
D gene: NA
CDR3 length: 14
J gene: TRBJ2-7
CDR3 protein: CASSLDSVAYEQYF
CDR3 DNA: TGTGCCAGCAGCCTCGATTCCGTCGCATACGAGCAGTACTTC

clone size: NA
V gene: TRBV3-1/TRBV3-2
D gene: NA
CDR3 length: 14
J gene: TRBJ2-5
CDR3 protein: CASSQSPMGETQYF
CDR3 DNA: TGTGCCAGCAGCCAATCACCTATGGGAGAGACCCAGTACTTC

clone size: NA
V gene: TRBV15
D gene: NA
CDR3 length: 14
J gene: TRBJ1-2
CDR3 protein: CATSRDTSNYGYTF
CDR3 DNA: TGTGCCACCAGCAGGGACACTTCTAACTATGGCTACACCTTC

clone size: few
V gene: TRBV10-1
D gene: NA
CDR3 length: 14
J gene: TRBJ1-6
CDR3 protein: CASSDYGENSPLHF
CDR3 DNA: TGCGCCAGCAGTGACTACGGTGAAAATTCACCCCTCCACTTT

clone size: NA
V gene: TRBV6-6
D gene: NA
CDR3 length: 15
J gene: TRBJ1-2
CDR3 protein: CASTNRVLKNYGYTF
CDR3 DNA: TGTGCCAGCACCAATCGAGTCTTAAAGAACTATGGCTACACCTTC

clone size: NA
V gene: TRBV6-4
D gene: TRBD1
CDR3 length: 15
J gene: TRBJ2-2
CDR3 protein: CASSDSPGGTGELFF
CDR3 DNA: TGTGCCAGCAGTGACTCTCCAGGGGGCACCGGGGAGCTGTTTTTT

clone size: NA
V gene: TRBV29-1
D gene: NA
CDR3 length: 13
J gene: TRBJ2-7
CDR3 protein: CSVVPAKSYEQYF
CDR3 DNA: TGCAGCGTTGTACCGGCGAAATCCTACGAGCAGTACTTC

clone size: NA
V gene: TRBV7-9
D gene: NA
CDR3 length: 15
J gene: TRBJ1-1
CDR3 protein: CASSKGGRVNTEAFF
CDR3 DNA: TGTGCCAGCAGCAAGGGGGGCAGGGTGAACACTGAAGCTTTCTTT

clone size: NA
V gene: TRBV2
D gene: NA
CDR3 length: 15
J gene: TRBJ1-2
CDR3 protein: CASSRGQNRLYGYTF
CDR3 DNA: TGTGCCAGCAGTCGAGGCCAGAATCGTCTCTATGGCTACACCTTC

clone size: NA
V gene: TRBV5-1
D gene: TRBD1
CDR3 length: 13
J gene: TRBJ1-6
CDR3 protein: CACRQGGNSPLHF
CDR3 DNA: TGCGCCTGTCGACAGGGGGGGAATTCACCCCTCCACTTT

clone size: few
V gene: TRBV7-2
D gene: NA
CDR3 length: 14
J gene: TRBJ2-1
CDR3 protein: CASSLGATGPRRFF
CDR3 DNA: TGTGCCAGCAGCTTAGGAGCCACGGGCCCAAGAAGGTTCTTC

clone size: NA
V gene: TRBV6-5
D gene: NA
CDR3 length: 13
J gene: TRBJ2-2
CDR3 protein: CASSDEGAGELFF
CDR3 DNA: TGTGCCAGCAGCGACGAGGGTGCCGGGGAGCTGTTTTTT

clone size: NA
V gene: TRBV7-6
D gene: NA
CDR3 length: 14
J gene: TRBJ2-7
CDR3 protein: CASSAQTGPYEQYF
CDR3 DNA: TGTGCCAGCAGCGCCCAGACAGGTCCCTACGAGCAGTACTTC

clone size: NA
V gene: TRBV29-1
D gene: TRBD2
CDR3 length: 16
J gene: TRBJ2-1
CDR3 protein: CSVTGLAGGSYNEQFF
CDR3 DNA: TGCAGCGTTACCGGACTAGCGGGGGGCTCCTACAATGAGCAGTTCTTC

clone size: NA
V gene: TRBV3-1/TRBV3-2
D gene: NA
CDR3 length: 16
J gene: TRBJ2-7
CDR3 protein: CASSQVHPPGIHEQYF
CDR3 DNA: TGTGCCAGCAGCCAAGTTCACCCCCCCGGGATCCACGAGCAGTACTTC

clone size: NA
V gene: TRBV7-9
D gene: NA
CDR3 length: 13
J gene: TRBJ1-4
CDR3 protein: CASTERRNEKLFF
CDR3 DNA: TGTGCCAGCACCGAGCGGCGGAATGAAAAACTGTTTTTT

clone size: NA
V gene: TRBV14
D gene: NA
CDR3 length: 13
J gene: TRBJ2-3
CDR3 protein: CASSQSPAFTQYF
CDR3 DNA: TGTGCCAGCAGCCAGTCTCCTGCCTTTACGCAGTATTTT

clone size: NA
V gene: TRBV2
D gene: NA
CDR3 length: 13
J gene: TRBJ1-5
CDR3 protein: CASVYKANQPQHF
CDR3 DNA: TGTGCCAGCGTATACAAGGCCAATCAGCCCCAGCATTTT

clone size: NA
V gene: TRBV7-8
D gene: NA
CDR3 length: 16
J gene: TRBJ1-3
CDR3 protein: CASSADRLRSGNTIYF
CDR3 DNA: TGTGCCAGCAGCGCCGACAGGCTACGCTCTGGAAACACCATATATTTT

clone size: NA
V gene: TRBV6-2/TRBV6-3
D gene: NA
CDR3 length: 14
J gene: TRBJ2-2
CDR3 protein: CASSSRRNTGELFF
CDR3 DNA: TGTGCCAGCAGTTCCCGACGGAACACCGGGGAGCTGTTTTTT

clone size: once
V gene: TRBV11-3
D gene: NA
CDR3 length: 15
J gene: TRBJ2-7
CDR3 protein: CASSLGGFGPGEQYF
CDR3 DNA: TGTGCCAGCAGCTTGGGGGGCTTTGGCCCCGGGGAGCAGTACTTC

clone size: NA
V gene: TRBV11-3
D gene: TRBD2
CDR3 length: 15
J gene: TRBJ2-7
CDR3 protein: CASSLDSSGGAVQYF
CDR3 DNA: TGTGCCAGCAGCTTAGATTCCAGCGGGGGCGCCGTGCAGTACTTC

clone size: NA
V gene: TRBV14
D gene: NA
CDR3 length: 14
J gene: TRBJ2-3
CDR3 protein: CASSRPRHTDTQYF
CDR3 DNA: TGTGCCAGCAGCCGGCCCCGACACACAGATACGCAGTATTTT

clone size: NA
V gene: TRBV28
D gene: NA
CDR3 length: 16
J gene: TRBJ1-2
CDR3 protein: CASSTPGWVGLDGYTF
CDR3 DNA: TGTGCCAGCAGTACCCCAGGCTGGGTAGGGTTGGATGGCTACACCTTC

clone size: NA
V gene: TRBV6-5
D gene: TRBD1
CDR3 length: 14
J gene: TRBJ2-7
CDR3 protein: CAISGTGGFYEQYF
CDR3 DNA: TGTGCCATCTCCGGGACAGGGGGATTCTACGAGCAGTACTTC

clone size: NA
V gene: TRBV29-1
D gene: NA
CDR3 length: 14
J gene: TRBJ2-5
CDR3 protein: CSVLPLGGRETQYF
CDR3 DNA: TGCAGCGTTCTTCCCCTTGGCGGGCGAGAGACCCAGTACTTC

clone size: NA
V gene: TRBV7-9
D gene: TRBD2
CDR3 length: 14
J gene: TRBJ2-5
CDR3 protein: CATTLAGGLETQYF
CDR3 DNA: TGTGCCACCACTTTAGCGGGGGGGCTGGAGACCCAGTACTTC

clone size: NA
V gene: TRBV5-1
D gene: NA
CDR3 length: 15
J gene: TRBJ2-7
CDR3 protein: CASSLRQGRRWEQYF
CDR3 DNA: TGCGCCAGCAGCTTACGGCAGGGGCGACGGTGGGAGCAGTACTTC

clone size: NA
V gene: TRBV27
D gene: NA
CDR3 length: 15
J gene: TRBJ1-1
CDR3 protein: CASSLSTGLNTEAFF
CDR3 DNA: TGTGCCAGCAGTTTATCCACGGGGTTGAACACTGAAGCTTTCTTT

clone size: NA
V gene: TRBV6-1
D gene: TRBD1
CDR3 length: 12
J gene: TRBJ1-2
CDR3 protein: CASSEQLTGDVF
CDR3 DNA: TGTGCCAGCAGTGAACAGTTGACAGGGGACGTCTTC

clone size: NA
V gene: TRBV10-3
D gene: NA
CDR3 length: 15
J gene: TRBJ2-6
CDR3 protein: CAIRFQISGANVLTF
CDR3 DNA: TGTGCCATCAGATTTCAGATCTCTGGGGCCAACGTCCTGACTTTC

clone size: NA
V gene: TRBV29-1
D gene: NA
CDR3 length: 16
J gene: TRBJ1-2
CDR3 protein: CSVEDSASAGIDRYTF
CDR3 DNA: TGCAGCGTTGAAGATTCAGCGAGTGCAGGGATCGATCGCTACACCTTC

clone size: NA
V gene: TRBV6-5
D gene: NA
CDR3 length: 13
J gene: TRBJ2-2
CDR3 protein: CASSYVNTGELFF
CDR3 DNA: TGTGCCAGCAGTTACGTCAACACCGGGGAGCTGTTTTTT

clone size: NA
V gene: TRBV7-2
D gene: TRBD1
CDR3 length: 18
J gene: TRBJ1-1
CDR3 protein: CASSLGRGQGGPNTEAFF
CDR3 DNA: TGTGCCAGCAGCTTAGGGAGGGGACAGGGGGGACCAAACACTGAAGCTTTCTTT